This TCR beta chain was sequenced during a study of T-cell reconstitution after alpha-beta-depleted transplantation in children. Preparation of the TCRbeta library involved a method that used unique molecular identifiers. TCRdb reprocessed the PCR reads via MiXCR and lists one record per CDR3 protein. Altogether a few hundred thousand distinct CDR3 sequences are present, over 9.5% being singletons, with the ten largest covering about 5%. At least ten counts were recorded for this clonotype. The sequences come from PBMCs from the stem cell graft donor, collected from the stem cell graft. This TCR was recovered from a human donor who donated a stem cell graft to a child with SCID.

CDR3 amino acids: CASSPGGLRNQPQHF. The CDR3 bases are TGTGCCAGCAGTCCTGGTGGCCTTAGGAATCAGCCCCAGCATTTT. The V and J genes are TRBV5-5 and TRBJ1-5; D is uncertain. This CDR3 contains 15 residues. V was shortened by 5 bases and J by 4 bases, with 16 bases between the two germline ends. Germline V gene sequence: CDR1 SGHKS, CDR2 YYEKEE (reference sequence).